This T cell receptor (beta chain) was retrieved from a study of a mutant IDH1 vaccine in newly diagnosed glioma. As concerns this clone: Antigen specificity is unknown.

Time point: week 5, during vaccination. Vaccination comprised doses that each held 300 ug of mutant IDH1 20-mer peptide, plus topical imiquimod. There are 15 residues in the CDR3. CDR1 SGHRS and CDR2 YFSETQ come from the germline V gene. Trimming shortened V by 1 base and J by 7 bases, and 17 bases separated the two germline ends. Sequencing was performed with immunoSEQ multiplex PCR; in TCRdb, only in-frame clones are kept and a portion is missing. The sample carries 49,000 or so clones, roughly 73% recorded once. This material consisted of PBMCs, taken from a glioma patient whose treatment included an IDH1 peptide vaccine. This rearrangement joins TRBV5-1 to TRBJ1-2, with a tentative D call TRBD1 (6 bases). The sequence was collected from a woman between 35 and 50 years old with glioma. CDR3 sequence: CASSLRLGQIGGYTF. CDR3 DNA sequence: TGCGCCAGCAGCTTGCGACTTGGACAGATTGGTGGCTACACCTTC.